The 15 T cell receptor beta chains listed next were all sequenced from one sample in a study of T cell responses to AZD1222 COVID-19 vaccine (dated by TCRdb to about 2021). The time point label here, explained by the study, means: baseline before first vaccination. Reading the label with the study, this specimen's treatment or condition is: meningococcal conjugate vaccine given as trial control. Libraries were made using the immunoSEQ multiplex PCR assay. This immuneACCESS table, as held by TCRdb, lists in-frame sequences with V and J called but not all clones. Of the missing ones, under half trace to an unresolved V gene in checked studies; the others have no known cause. The table for this sample lists 150,000 to 200,000 clones; more than 75% of them were counted only once. The leading ten clones occupy under 3.5% of the sample. The sequenced sample was peripheral blood, obtained on day 0 of MenACWY control vaccination. The receptors stem from an adult in good health.

This chain uses TRBV5-1 with TRBJ2-5; 9 bases map to TRBD1. V shed 3 bases and J 5 bases; nucleotides not matched to a gene: 5. The CDR3 contains 14 residues. Germline assignment: CDR1 SGHRS and CDR2 YFSETQ. The CDR3 protein is CASSSGTGPETQYF. In DNA, the CDR3 is TGCGCCAGCAGCTCCGGGACAGGGCCCGAGACCCAGTACTTC.

The chain is built from TRBV27 and TRBJ2-5; a possible D gene is TRBD2 (5 bases). The CDR3 is made up of 18 amino acids. The V end was cut by 2 bases, the J end by 3 bases, with 22 bases between. CDR1 MNHEY and CDR2 SMNVEV come from the germline V gene (reference sequence). For the CDR3, the DNA is TGTGCCAGCAGTTTACGGGGAAGACGGAGACAAGATAAAGAGACCCAGTACTTC. It is translated as CASSLRGRRRQDKETQYF.

The chain employs TRBV19 and TRBJ2-7; 9 bases match TRBD1. The CDR3 length is 14 residues. V shed 6 bases and J 4 bases; nucleotides not matched to a gene: 7. The V gene's germline CDR1 is LNHDA and CDR2 SQIVND (reference sequence). The CDR3 DNA sequence: TGTGCCAGTAGCCCCGGGACAGGGACGTACGAGCAGTACTTC. Encoded protein: CASSPGTGTYEQYF. Full variable domain (outside the CDR3, taken from reference TRBV19 and TRBJ2-7): DGGITQSPKYLFRKEGQNVTLSCEQNLNHDAMYWYRQDPGQGLRLIYYSQIVNDFQKGDIAEGYSVSREKKESFPLTVTSAQKNPTAFYLCASSPGTGTYEQYFGPGTRLTVT.

This clone has only one observation. The rearrangement joins TRBV28 to TRBJ2-7, with 7 bases identical to TRBD1. Germline CDR1 and CDR2: MDHEN and SYDVKM. The CDR3 loop spans 13 amino acids. After removal of 6 bases from V and 1 base from J, the junction contained 3 bases not matched to a gene. CDR3 nucleotide sequence: TGTGCCAGCAGCACGGGACAGTCCTACGAGCAGTACTTC. Residues: CASSTGQSYEQYF.

This clone was seen a handful of times. The rearrangement joins TRBV28 to TRBJ2-1, with D possibly called TRBD1 or TRBD2 (5 bases each). Germline lookup yields CDR1 MDHEN and CDR2 SYDVKM. The ends were cut back, 6 bases at V and 0 bases at J, with 12 bases in the middle. The CDR3 sequence is 15 residues long. This CDR3 reads CASRGTEISYNEQFF. CDR3 nucleotides: TGTGCCAGCAGGGGGACGGAGATCTCCTACAATGAGCAGTTCTTC.

This clone was seen just once. The chain recombines TRBV19 with TRBJ1-1; 10 bases agree with TRBD1. After removal of 3 bases from V and 2 bases from J, the junction contained 9 bases not matched to a gene. This CDR3 has 17 residues. Germline V lookup: CDR1 LNHDA, CDR2 SQIVND (reference sequence). The CDR3 nucleotides read TGTGCCAGTAGTATGCCACCCGGGACAGGGGTCAACACTGAAGCTTTCTTT. It specifies CASSMPPGTGVNTEAFF.

This clone was seen more than once but under ten times. The chain uses TRBV28 and TRBJ2-1; D remains unclear. The CDR3 is 14 residues long. Germline-derived CDR1 and CDR2 are MDHEN and SYDVKM. V was clipped by 2 bases and J by 5 bases, with 10 bases between them. CDR3 coding DNA: TGTGCCAGCAGTTTACAACCTAGGAACAATGAGCAGTTCTTC. Its protein is CASSLQPRNNEQFF.

CDR3 protein: CASSSGERMRTEAFF. The CDR3 DNA sequence: TGTGCCAGCAGCTCGGGCGAGAGGATGCGGACTGAAGCTTTCTTT. This chain links TRBV7-9 with TRBJ1-1; D uncertain. Trimming pared 4 bases from V and 5 bases from J, leaving 17 bases between. Germline V gives CDR1 SEHNR, CDR2 FQNEAQ (reference sequence). This CDR3 contains 15 residues.

The rearrangement links TRBV4-2 to TRBJ2-1; D perhaps matches TRBD1 (6 bases). Germline V gene sequence: CDR1 LGHNA, CDR2 YNFKEQ. V was cut by 4 bases and J by 2 bases, with 15 bases left in between. CDR3 size: 16 residues. CDR3 bases: TGTGCCAGCAGCCTCCCGGGTGGGGGCGCCTACAATGAGCAGTTCTTC. Translating gives CASSLPGGGAYNEQFF.

V gene TRBV4-1 combines with J gene TRBJ2-3; D is perhaps TRBD2 (6 bases). Trimming left V 5 bases short and J 0 bases short, with 9 bases between. The germline CDR1 and CDR2 sequences are MGHRA and YSYEKL. The CDR3 sequence is 14 residues long. The DNA for the CDR3 is TGCGCCAGCAGCGGCGGAGGGAGCACAGATACGCAGTATTTT. Translated: CASSGGGSTDTQYF.

The gene calls are TRBV3-1 (or the pseudogene TRBV3-2) and TRBJ2-7; the D is unclear. Looked up from germline, CDR1 is LGHDT and CDR2 is YNNKEL (reference sequence). The CDR3 spans 14 residues. Trimming stripped 3 bases from V and 5 bases from J, with 14 bases between. CDR3 residues: CASSHAVSSDEQYF. Here the CDR3 DNA reads TGTGCCAGCAGCCATGCGGTGAGTTCTGACGAGCAGTACTTC.

A word on this clone: The junction and the germline gene differ at one end; a read error may be behind it. The chain uses TRBV2 and TRBJ1-5, with D possibly TRBD1 on 6 matching bases. Germline V gene data show CDR1 as SNHLY and CDR2 as FYNNEI. The CDR3 consists of 12 residues. The CDR3 sequence: CGGGGSNQPQHF. CDR3 in DNA: TGCGGGGGGGGCGGGAGCAATCAGCCCCAGCATTTT. Drawing the rest from reference TRBV2 and TRBJ1-5, the complete variable domain is EPEVTQTPSHQVTQMGQEVILRCVPISNHLYFYWYRQILGQKVEFLVSFYNNEISEKSEIFDDQFSVERPDGSNFTLKIRSTKLEDSAMYFCGGGGSNQPQHFGDGTRLSIL.

The V call is TRBV28, the J call TRBJ1-1; 8 bases fit TRBD1. Germline V gene sequence: CDR1 MDHEN, CDR2 SYDVKM. The CDR3 totals 16 residues. The trim removed 5 bases at V and 1 base at J, leaving 9 bases unmatched. CDR3 bases: TGTGCCAGCAGTACCCGATTCAGGGGGCAGAACACTGAAGCTTTCTTT. The encoded protein is CASSTRFRGQNTEAFF.

The rearrangement joins TRBV6-2 or TRBV6-3 to TRBJ2-3; D possibly corresponds to TRBD2 (6 bases). Looked up from germline, CDR1 is MNHEY and CDR2 is SVGEGT. V was pared by 4 bases and J by 4 bases, with 18 bases between. This CDR3 has 16 amino acids. CDR3 DNA sequence: TGTGCCAGCAGTTCAAGTGGTTGGGGCGGGGCAGATACGCAGTATTTT. Translating it yields CASSSSGWGGADTQYF.

A single count supports this clone. The sample contains more than one DNA sequence encoding this CDR3. This sequence joins TRBV9 and TRBJ1-5; no firm D call. CDR1 is SGDLS, CDR2 YYNGEE, per germline. V dropped 0 bases and J dropped 6 bases, with 7 bases sitting between them. This CDR3 comprises 13 residues. The CDR3 region is CASSVGGGQPQHF. The CDR3 DNA reads as TGTGCCAGCAGCGTAGGGGGTGGTCAGCCCCAGCATTTT.